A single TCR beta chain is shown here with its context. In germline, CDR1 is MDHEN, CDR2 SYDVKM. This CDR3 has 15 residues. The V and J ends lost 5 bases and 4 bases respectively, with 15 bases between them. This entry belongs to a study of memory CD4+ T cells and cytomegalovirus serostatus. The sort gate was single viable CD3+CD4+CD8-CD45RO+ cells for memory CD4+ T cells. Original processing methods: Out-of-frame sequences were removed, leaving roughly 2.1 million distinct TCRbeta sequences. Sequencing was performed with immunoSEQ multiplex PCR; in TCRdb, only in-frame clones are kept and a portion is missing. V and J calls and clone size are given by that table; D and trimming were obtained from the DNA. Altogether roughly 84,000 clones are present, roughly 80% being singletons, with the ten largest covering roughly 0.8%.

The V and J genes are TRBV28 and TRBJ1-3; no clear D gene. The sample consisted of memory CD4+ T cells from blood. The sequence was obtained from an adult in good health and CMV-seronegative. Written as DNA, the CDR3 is TGTGCCAGCAGTCCCCCGGGTTCCTTAGGAAACACCATATATTTT. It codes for CASSPPGSLGNTIYF.